The 6 T cell receptor beta chains below were found in one sample sequenced in a study of beta chain features in type 1 diabetes. Investigators reverse transcribed all isolated RNA, so they sequenced expressed TCRB transcripts. Produced via immunoSEQ multiplex PCR; TCRdb's table is partial and in-frame only. The sample has hundreds of thousands of clones, around a sixth seen once. Sequenced sample: naive CD4+ T cells from blood. The receptors come from a man between 18 and 29 years old in good health.

This clone was observed a few times. J is TRBJ2-1 and V is TRBV5-1; D uncertain. The CDR3 runs to 15 residues. Germline CDR1 is SGHRS and CDR2 is YFSETQ. Trimming took 5 bases from V and 2 from J, leaving 14 bases between them. CDR3: CASRTDGPTYNEQFF. As DNA, the CDR3 is TGCGCCAGCAGGACCGACGGACCAACCTACAATGAGCAGTTCTTC.

The sample holds a few counts of this clone. CDR3 loop: CASSPAGTSGNTIYF. The DNA for the CDR3 is TGTGCCAGCTCACCGGCAGGGACCTCTGGAAACACCATATATTTT. The V call is TRBV18, the J call TRBJ1-3, with D possibly being TRBD1 (5 bases). The CDR3 is 15 residues long. CDR1 is KGHSH and CDR2 is LQKENI in the germline V gene. Trimming shortened V by 3 bases and J by 0 bases, and 9 bases separated the two germline ends.

This clone was seen more than once but under ten times. The chain uses TRBV18 and TRBJ2-7; TRBD2 might be the D (5 bases). The CDR3 length is 13 residues. The V end was cut by 4 bases, the J end by 4 bases, with 11 bases between. Germline values: CDR1 KGHSH, CDR2 LQKENI. The chain's CDR3 is CASSRRAEYEQYF. CDR3 DNA: TGTGCCAGCTCACGGCGGGCAGAATACGAGCAGTACTTC. The full variable domain, its missing parts supplied by reference TRBV18 and TRBJ2-7, is NAGVMQNPRHLVRRRGQEARLRCSPMKGHSHVYWYRQLPEEGLKFMVYLQKENIIDESGMPKERFSAEFPKEGPSILRIQQVVRGDSAAYFCASSRRAEYEQYFGPGTRLTVT.

This chain joins TRBV7-9 and TRBJ2-7; the D is unclear. V was trimmed by 2 bases and J by 1 base, leaving 9 bases between them. Germline CDR1 is SEHNR and CDR2 is FQNEAQ (reference sequence). This CDR3 comprises 14 residues. DNA of the CDR3: TGTGCCAGCAGCTTAAAGGGCGCGTCCTACGAGCAGTACTTC. It yields the protein CASSLKGASYEQYF.

V gene TRBV28 combines with J gene TRBJ1-2, with D maybe TRBD1 (5 bases). The CDR3 runs 13 residues. Germline-derived CDR1 and CDR2 are MDHEN and SYDVKM. With 7 bases removed from V and 4 bases from J, the gap between germline ends came to 13 bases. The CDR3 DNA reads as TGTGCCAGCACAACGGGGGACGGCTATGGCTACACCTTC. Its translation: CASTTGDGYGYTF.

V and J are TRBV4-3 and TRBJ1-5; D is undetermined. Germline V gene data show CDR1 as LGHNA and CDR2 as YSLEER. The CDR3 has 17 amino acids. The germline V and J ends were trimmed by 0 bases and 5 bases, with 17 bases remaining between them. The CDR3 nucleotides are TGCGCCAGCAGCCAAGAAAGCAGCGGCGGGGTTTATCAGCCCCAGCATTTT. Translated, it gives CASSQESSGGVYQPQHF.